This TCR beta chain derives from a study of blood T cells in healthy people across ages (dated by TCRdb to the mid-2010s). Regarding the research as a whole: In model experiments, roughly one uniquely barcoded TCR beta cDNA molecule per two T cells was captured by template switching. To avoid experimental bias, donors of different ages were distributed randomly across sequencing lanes. The study measured age-related changes in TCR beta repertoire diversity using deep sequencing normalized with unique cDNA molecular identifiers. Four age groups were formed from the donors: young (average around 15 years), middle-aged (just under 40), aged (more than 55) and long-lived (about 80). Using the same blood draw, the study looked at two additional independent replicas of 1 million unique cDNA reads for two donors, one aged 18 to 30 and the other aged 80 or older. Results and caveats for the whole study, not just this receptor: There was a strong correlation between observed TCR beta diversity and the percentage of naive T cells measured by flow cytometry. Observed TCR beta diversity per million T cells fell roughly linearly with age, and a significant reduction was already apparent by age around 40. Because the CMV infection status of the donors was unknown, age-related changes in expanded clonotypes may potentially have been confounded. Since profiling was done on bulk unsorted PBMCs, naive and antigen-experienced compartments could not be conclusively compared. Estimates of total diversity from one million sequenced T cells were regarded as lower bounds and underestimates. Compared with the aged group, more naive CD4+ T cells, fewer expanded clones and increased TCR diversity were shown by the long-lived group, suggesting age selection.

Remarks on this clonotype: The clone's antigen remains unknown. The sample holds no much larger clone one base away, and base qualities are not on file.

The donors were roughly 40 Caucasian individuals from Russia, aged 6 to 90 years, who were systemically healthy. Each donor gave approximately 9.4 milliliters of peripheral blood, drawn into EDTA-treated Vacutainer tubes. Ficoll-Paque density-gradient centrifugation was used to isolate PBMCs, with at least 7 million per sample. Trizol reagent was used to extract total RNA from the PBMCs, yielding at least 5.5 micrograms per sample. The percentages of naive CD45RAhigh/CD27high T cells were determined by flow cytometry on a PBMC aliquot from every donor. Ends trimmed: V by 1 base, J by 1 base; bases unmatched to a gene: 8. Measured from the cysteine to the phenylalanine, the CDR3 is 18 residues long. Of all the DNA, just the CDR3 is kept, 54 bases in frame from base 1. In the germline V gene, CDR1 corresponds to SGHVS and CDR2 to FQNEAQ. The library was generated by 5' RACE. TCRdb records Illumina HiSeq 2500 as the sequencer. The second PCR ran for roughly 6 to 11 cycles and used a J-beta primer mix along with a sample-barcoded 5' primer. A template-switch 5' adaptor carrying 12 random nucleotides introduced a unique molecular identifier onto each TCR beta cDNA molecule. Each sample yielded at least 2.5 million CDR3-containing paired-end reads. First-strand cDNA synthesis was performed from all RNA using the Mint cDNA synthesis kit, with priming by a TRBC-specific oligonucleotide. After uracil-DNA glycosylase treatment, a first 18-cycle PCR used universal primers M1SS and BC2_uni_R on all cDNA. Per the source publication's procedure: For normalization, 1 million high-quality reads were randomly selected from each sample, with every read carrying a distinct molecular identifier. Reads with shared molecular identifiers were discarded instead of being binned into consensus sequences. CDR3 identification, clonotype clustering and error correction used MiTCR with a Q25 quality threshold and the strictest error-elimination algorithm. A nonparametric unseen species model using Euler transformation provided a lower-bound estimate of total TCR beta diversity. TCRdb trimmed the raw reads at Q25, called clones with MiXCR and kept productive beta chains. Identical CDR3 protein sequences are pooled into one entry, listed with their most common genes and DNA. These V and J calls are TCRdb output, not the study's own analysis. In all, the sample holds about 780,000 distinct CDR3 sequences, and less than 60% of those were seen once. The ten largest account for 15% to 20% of the sample.

The sequencing sample was made of blood. The receptor chain draws on TRBV7-8 and TRBJ2-4; 9 junctional bases match TRBD2. The clonotype was recovered from a man aged 80 or over in good health. CDR3 reads: CASSLEREVDRAKNIQYF. The DNA sequence is as follows: TGTGCCAGCAGCTTAGAGCGGGAGGTGGATCGGGCCAAAAACATTCAGTACTTC.